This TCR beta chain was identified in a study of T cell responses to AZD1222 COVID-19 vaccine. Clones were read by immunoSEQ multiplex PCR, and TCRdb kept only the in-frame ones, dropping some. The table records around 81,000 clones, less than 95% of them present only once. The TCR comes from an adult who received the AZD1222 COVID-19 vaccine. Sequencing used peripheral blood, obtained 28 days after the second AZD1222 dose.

The CDR3 is CASSADLENTEAFF. In nucleotides, the CDR3 is TGTGCCAGCTCAGCAGACCTGGAAAACACTGAAGCTTTCTTT. The chain has TRBV18 and TRBJ1-1; D is ambiguous. The CDR3 loop spans 14 amino acids. Trimming left V 5 bases short and J 2 bases short, with 12 bases between. CDR1 and CDR2 from the germline V gene are KGHSH and LQKENI.